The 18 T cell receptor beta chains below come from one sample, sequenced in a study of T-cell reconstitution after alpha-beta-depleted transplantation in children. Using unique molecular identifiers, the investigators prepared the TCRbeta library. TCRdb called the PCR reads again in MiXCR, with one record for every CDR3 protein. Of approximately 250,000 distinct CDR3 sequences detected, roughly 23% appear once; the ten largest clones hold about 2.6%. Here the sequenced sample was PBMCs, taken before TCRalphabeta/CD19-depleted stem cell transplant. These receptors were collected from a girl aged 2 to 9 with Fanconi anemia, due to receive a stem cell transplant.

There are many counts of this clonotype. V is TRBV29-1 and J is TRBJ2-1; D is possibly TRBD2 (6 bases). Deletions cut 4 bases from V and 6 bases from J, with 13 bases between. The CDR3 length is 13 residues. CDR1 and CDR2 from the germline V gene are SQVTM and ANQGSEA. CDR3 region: CSVGMGLLNEQFF. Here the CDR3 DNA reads TGCAGCGTTGGAATGGGACTGCTCAATGAGCAGTTCTTC.

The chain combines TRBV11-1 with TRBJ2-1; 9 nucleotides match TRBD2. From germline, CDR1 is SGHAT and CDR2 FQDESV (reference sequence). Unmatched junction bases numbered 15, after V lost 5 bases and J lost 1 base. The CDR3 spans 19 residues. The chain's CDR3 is CASSTSRLSSGKSYNEQFF. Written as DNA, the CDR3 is TGTGCCAGCAGCACCAGCCGACTGTCTAGCGGGAAATCCTACAATGAGCAGTTCTTC.

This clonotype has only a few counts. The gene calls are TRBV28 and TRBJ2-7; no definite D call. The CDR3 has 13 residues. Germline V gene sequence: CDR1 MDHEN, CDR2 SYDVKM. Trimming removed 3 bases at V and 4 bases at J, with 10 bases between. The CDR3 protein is CASSFPPPYEQYF. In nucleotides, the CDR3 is TGTGCCAGCAGTTTTCCCCCCCCTTACGAGCAGTACTTC.

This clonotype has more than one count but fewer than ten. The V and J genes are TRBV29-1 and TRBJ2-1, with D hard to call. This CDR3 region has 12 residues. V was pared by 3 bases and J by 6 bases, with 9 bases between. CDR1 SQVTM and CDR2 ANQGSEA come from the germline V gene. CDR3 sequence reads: CSVEVRSNEQFF. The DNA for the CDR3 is TGCAGCGTTGAGGTCAGATCCAATGAGCAGTTCTTC.

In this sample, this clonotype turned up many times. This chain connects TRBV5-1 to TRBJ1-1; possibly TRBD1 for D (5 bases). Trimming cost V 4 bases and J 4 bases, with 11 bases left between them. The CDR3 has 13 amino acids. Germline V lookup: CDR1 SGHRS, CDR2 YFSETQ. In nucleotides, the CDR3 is TGCGCCAGCAGCGGGGGGGAGGGCACTGAAGCTTTCTTT. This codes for CASSGGEGTEAFF. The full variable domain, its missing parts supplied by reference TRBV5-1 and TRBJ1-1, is KAGVTQTPRYLIKTRGQQVTLSCSPISGHRSVSWYQQTPGQGLQFLFEYFSETQRNKGNFPGRFSGRQFSNSRSEMNVSTLELGDSALYLCASSGGEGTEAFFGQGTRLTVV.

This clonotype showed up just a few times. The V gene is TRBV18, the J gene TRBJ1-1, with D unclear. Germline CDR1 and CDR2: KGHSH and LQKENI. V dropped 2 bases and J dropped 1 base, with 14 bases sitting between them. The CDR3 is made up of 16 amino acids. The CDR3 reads CASSPSRAEGNTEAFF. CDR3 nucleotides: TGTGCCAGCTCACCATCCCGGGCCGAGGGGAACACTGAAGCTTTCTTT.

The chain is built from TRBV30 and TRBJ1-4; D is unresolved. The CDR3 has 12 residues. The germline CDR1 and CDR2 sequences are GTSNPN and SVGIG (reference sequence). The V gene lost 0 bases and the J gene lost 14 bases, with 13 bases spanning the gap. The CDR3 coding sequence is TGTGCCTGGAGTGTAACCCTCAACCTCCTGTTTTTT. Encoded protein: CAWSVTLNLLFF.

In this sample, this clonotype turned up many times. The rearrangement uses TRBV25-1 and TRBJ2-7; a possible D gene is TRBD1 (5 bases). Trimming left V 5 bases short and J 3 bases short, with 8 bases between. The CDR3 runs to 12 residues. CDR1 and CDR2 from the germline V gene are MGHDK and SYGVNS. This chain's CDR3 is CASSRQHYEQYF. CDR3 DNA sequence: TGTGCCAGCAGTCGACAGCACTACGAGCAGTACTTC.

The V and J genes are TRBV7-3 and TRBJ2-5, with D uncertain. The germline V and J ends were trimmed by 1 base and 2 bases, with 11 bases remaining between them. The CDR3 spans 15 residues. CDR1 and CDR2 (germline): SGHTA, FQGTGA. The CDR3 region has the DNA TGTGCCAGCAGCTTAAATCACGGTCCTCAAGAGACCCAGTACTTC. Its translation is CASSLNHGPQETQYF. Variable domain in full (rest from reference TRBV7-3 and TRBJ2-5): GAGVSQTPSNKVTEKGKYVELRCDPISGHTALYWYRQSLGQGPEFLIYFQGTGAADDSGLPNDRFFAVRPEGSVSTLKIQRTERGDSAVYLCASSLNHGPQETQYFGPGTRLLVL.

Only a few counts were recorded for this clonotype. Here the CDR3 DNA reads TGTGCCAGCAGTTTCGTGGGCTTTGAAGCTTTCTTT. Translating it yields CASSFVGFEAFF. V usage is TRBV27 and J usage is TRBJ1-1, with D unclear. Germline V gene sequence: CDR1 MNHEY, CDR2 SMNVEV (reference sequence). CDR3 length: 12 amino acids. Trimming took off 3 bases at V and 7 bases at J, with 9 bases between the two ends.

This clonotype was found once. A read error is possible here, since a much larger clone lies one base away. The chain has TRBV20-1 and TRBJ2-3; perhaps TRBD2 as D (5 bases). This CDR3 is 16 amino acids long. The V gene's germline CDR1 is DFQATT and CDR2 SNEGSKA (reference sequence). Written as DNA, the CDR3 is TGCACTGCTAGAAGGGAGAGCGCACGACGGTCAGATACGCAGTATTTT. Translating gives CTARRESARRSDTQYF.

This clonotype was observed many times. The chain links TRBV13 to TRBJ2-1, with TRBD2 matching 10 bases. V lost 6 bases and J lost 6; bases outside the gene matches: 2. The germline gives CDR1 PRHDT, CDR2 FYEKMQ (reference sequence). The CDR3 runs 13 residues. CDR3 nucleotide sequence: TGTGCCAGCAGAAGCGGGGGGGGCAATGAGCAGTTCTTC. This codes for CASRSGGGNEQFF.

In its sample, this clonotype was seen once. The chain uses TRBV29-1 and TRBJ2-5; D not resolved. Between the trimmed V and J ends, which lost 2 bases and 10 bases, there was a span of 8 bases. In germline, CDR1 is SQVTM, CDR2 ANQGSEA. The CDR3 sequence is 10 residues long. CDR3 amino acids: CSVEKAFQYF. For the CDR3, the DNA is TGCAGCGTTGAAAAGGCGTTCCAGTACTTC.

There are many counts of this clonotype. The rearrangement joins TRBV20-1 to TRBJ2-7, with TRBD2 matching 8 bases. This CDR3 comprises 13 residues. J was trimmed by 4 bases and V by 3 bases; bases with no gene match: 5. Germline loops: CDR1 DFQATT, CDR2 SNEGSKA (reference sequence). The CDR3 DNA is TGCAGTGCTAGGGGTCCTAGCGGGTACGAGCAGTACTTC. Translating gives CSARGPSGYEQYF.

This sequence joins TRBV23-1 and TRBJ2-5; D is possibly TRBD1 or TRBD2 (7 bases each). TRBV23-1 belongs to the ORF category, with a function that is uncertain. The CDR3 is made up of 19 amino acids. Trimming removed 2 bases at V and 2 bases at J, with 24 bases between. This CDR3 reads CASSQRDAPGEGAQETQYF. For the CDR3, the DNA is TGCGCCAGCAGTCAACGGGATGCACCGGGGGAGGGGGCACAAGAGACCCAGTACTTC.

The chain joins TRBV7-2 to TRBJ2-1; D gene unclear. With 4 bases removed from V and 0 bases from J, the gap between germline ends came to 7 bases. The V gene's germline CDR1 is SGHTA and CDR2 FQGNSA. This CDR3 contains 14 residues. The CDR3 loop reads CASSSRSSYNEQFF. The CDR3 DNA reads TGTGCCAGCAGCTCTCGGAGCTCCTACAATGAGCAGTTCTTC.

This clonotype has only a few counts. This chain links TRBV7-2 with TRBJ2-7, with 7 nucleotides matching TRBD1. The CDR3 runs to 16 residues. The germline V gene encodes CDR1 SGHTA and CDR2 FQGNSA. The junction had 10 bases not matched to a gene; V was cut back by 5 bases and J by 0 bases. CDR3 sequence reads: CASSQGRQGSSYEQYF. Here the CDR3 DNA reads TGTGCCAGCAGCCAGGGTCGACAGGGCAGCTCCTACGAGCAGTACTTC. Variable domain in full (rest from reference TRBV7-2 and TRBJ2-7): GAGVSQSPSNKVTEKGKDVELRCDPISGHTALYWYRQSLGQGLEFLIYFQGNSAPDKSGLPSDRFSAERTGGSVSTLTIQRTQQEDSAVYLCASSQGRQGSSYEQYFGPGTRLTVT.

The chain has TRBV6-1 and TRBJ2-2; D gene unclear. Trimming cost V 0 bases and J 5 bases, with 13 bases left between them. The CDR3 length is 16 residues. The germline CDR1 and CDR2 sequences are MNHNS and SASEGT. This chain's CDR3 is CASSEALGPWTGELFF. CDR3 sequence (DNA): TGTGCCAGCAGTGAAGCGCTGGGCCCGTGGACCGGGGAGCTGTTTTTT.